Listed below are T cell receptor beta chains from one sample, sequenced in a study of T-cell memory formation after mild COVID-19. TCRdb passed the 5' RACE reads through MiXCR, listing each CDR3 protein once. The table records about half a million distinct CDR3 sequences, about 18% of them present only once. The sequencing sample was made of PBMCs or a T cell subset sorted from them (not recorded which). Source of these receptors: an adult woman who had mild COVID-19 (a few samples of this study predate the infection). Cell type and time point are not known. CDR3s include the opening cysteine and the closing phenylalanine or tryptophan. The D gene is left open where the match is weak. A row's size may be missing; if present it is once, few, many or a size class.

d_gene,v_gene,abundance,j_gene,CDR3nt,CDR3aa
TRBD1,TRBV27,NA,TRBJ1-1,TGTGCCAGCAGTTTATTAGGCGGGACAGTGGATGCTTTCTTT,CASSLLGGTVDAFF
TRBD1,TRBV3-1,many,TRBJ2-7,TGTGCCAGCAGCCACCGACAGGGGAAAGGGGAGCAGTACTTC,CASSHRQGKGEQYF
TRBD1,TRBV2,NA,TRBJ1-5,TGTGCCATCCGGGACAGGTACGACAATCAGCCCCAGCATTTT,CAIRDRYDNQPQHF
NA,TRBV24-1,many,TRBJ2-1,TGTGCCACCAGTGATTTCTCTTCCCCCTTTGATCGGCAGTTCTTC,CATSDFSSPFDRQFF
TRBD2,TRBV4-1,few,TRBJ2-1,TGCGCCAGCAGCCACGGGACTAGCGGATACAATGAGCAGTTCTTC,CASSHGTSGYNEQFF
NA,TRBV12-3/TRBV12-4,NA,TRBJ2-5,TGTGCCAGCAGCCCTCCGCAGGGGGGAAGAGAGACCCAGTACTTC,CASSPPQGGRETQYF
TRBD1,TRBV9,NA,TRBJ2-1,TGTGCCAGCAGCGCCGGGACAGGGTCCACCAATGAGCAGTTCTTC,CASSAGTGSTNEQFF
TRBD2,TRBV27,NA,TRBJ2-7,TGTGCCAGCAGATCCAGCGGGAGATCCAACGAGCAGTACTTC,CASRSSGRSNEQYF
TRBD1,TRBV4-3,few,TRBJ1-2,TGCGCCAGCAGCACACTTACAGGGGGTCGAGGCTACACCTTC,CASSTLTGGRGYTF
TRBD1,TRBV24-1,few,TRBJ2-1,TGTGCCACCAGTGATTCCGGGACAGGTTCCTACAATGAGCAGTTCTTC,CATSDSGTGSYNEQFF
TRBD2,TRBV11-2,NA,TRBJ2-3,TGTGCCAGCAGAACGGCGGGAGAGGGCACAGATACGCAGTATTTT,CASRTAGEGTDTQYF
NA,TRBV7-2,NA,TRBJ2-7,TGTGCCAGCAGCACACCGGGACACGACTACGAGCAGTACTTC,CASSTPGHDYEQYF
TRBD1,TRBV24-1,few,TRBJ2-2,TGTGCCACCAGTGATTGGGGGACAGGGAAGGCCGGGGAGCTGTTTTTT,CATSDWGTGKAGELFF
NA,TRBV30,NA,TRBJ2-1,TGTGCCTGGAGTGTTTGGGGGGTATATAATGAGCAGTTCTTC,CAWSVWGVYNEQFF
TRBD2,TRBV30,NA,TRBJ2-2,TGTGCCTGGAGTAGACCTAGCGGGAGGGCTCTCCGCGGGGAGCTGTTTTTT,CAWSRPSGRALRGELFF
NA,TRBV6-2/TRBV6-3,few,TRBJ2-1,TGTGCCAGCAGTTTTTCGGGAGTTTGGTACAATGAGCAGTTCTTC,CASSFSGVWYNEQFF
TRBD2,TRBV6-1,few,TRBJ2-2,TGTGCCAGCAGGCGACTAGCGGGAGGGGGCACCGGGGAGCTGTTTTTT,CASRRLAGGGTGELFF
NA,TRBV4-3,few,TRBJ1-6,TGCGCCAGCAGCCAAGGGGACCCACAGGGTAATTCACCCCTCCACTTT,CASSQGDPQGNSPLHF
NA,TRBV5-1,many,TRBJ2-1,TGCGCCAGCAGAGTTGCCCGACTCCTGGGAAATGAGCAGTTCTTC,CASRVARLLGNEQFF
TRBD2,TRBV5-4,few,TRBJ2-1,TGTGCCAGCAGCTTGGTATTAGCGGGTTCCAATGAGCAGTTCTTC,CASSLVLAGSNEQFF
NA,TRBV7-9,many,TRBJ2-1,TGTGCCAGCAGCTCGAGGAATGAGCAGTTCTTC,CASSSRNEQFF
TRBD1,TRBV20-1,NA,TRBJ1-5,TGCAGTGCTAGAGGGGGACAGAGTAGCAATCAGCCCCAGCATTTT,CSARGGQSSNQPQHF
NA,TRBV6-5,few,TRBJ1-2,TGTGCCAGCCTATCGGGTCATGGGGGGGGCTACACCTTC,CASLSGHGGGYTF
NA,TRBV5-5,few,TRBJ2-5,TGTGCCAGCAGCTTGCACGTGGTTGGGGTGCTGGAGACCCAGTACTTC,CASSLHVVGVLETQYF
NA,TRBV19,few,TRBJ2-1,TGTGCCAGTAGTACCCGAGGGGGGGCCGCCTACAATGAGCAGTTCTTC,CASSTRGGAAYNEQFF
NA,TRBV7-8,few,TRBJ1-5,TGTGCCAGCAGCCCCGGGCCTAGCAATCAGCCCCAGCATTTT,CASSPGPSNQPQHF
NA,TRBV7-9,few,TRBJ2-5,TGTGCCAGCAGCACCGACGGAAAAGAGACCCAGTACTTC,CASSTDGKETQYF
TRBD2,TRBV12-3/TRBV12-4,few,TRBJ2-1,TGTGCCAGCAGTGGGAAACAGGGCGGGGGGGCCTCCTACAATGAGCAGTTCTTC,CASSGKQGGGASYNEQFF
NA,TRBV12-3/TRBV12-4,few,TRBJ2-2,TGTGCCAGCCTCATCCACCCGGGACATCGATTCAGCACCGGGGAGCTGTTTTTT,CASLIHPGHRFSTGELFF
NA,TRBV10-3,few,TRBJ2-4,TGTGCCACCGCACAGTTGGGGGGAAACATTCAGTACTTC,CATAQLGGNIQYF
NA,TRBV3-1,NA,TRBJ2-2,TGTGCCAGCAGCCAAGTCGGGGGGCCCGGGGAGCTGTTTTTT,CASSQVGGPGELFF
NA,TRBV5-1,few,TRBJ2-2,TGCGCCAGCACCCCCAACAAGAACACCGGGGAGCTGTTTTTT,CASTPNKNTGELFF
NA,TRBV2,NA,TRBJ2-3,TGTGCCAGCAGTGAACCCGGGGGTGCCACAGATACGCAGTATTTT,CASSEPGGATDTQYF
TRBD2,TRBV29-1,few,TRBJ2-7,TGCAGCGTTAGTGTGGGGTCTAGCGGGACGGACGAGCAGTACTTC,CSVSVGSSGTDEQYF
NA,TRBV9,NA,TRBJ2-3,TGTGCCAGCAGCACTACAACCGTCACAGATACGCAGTATTTT,CASSTTTVTDTQYF
TRBD1,TRBV6-1,few,TRBJ1-5,TGTGCCGCCCGGGACAGGGTTAATCAGCCCCAGCATTTT,CAARDRVNQPQHF
NA,TRBV7-9,NA,TRBJ2-1,TGTGCCAGCAGCTTAGGACCGGAGAGTAGTGAGCAGTTCTTC,CASSLGPESSEQFF
NA,TRBV29-1,NA,TRBJ1-1,TGCAGCGTTGAAGGAGCCGACTCTTACAGGGTGAACACTGAAGCTTTCTTT,CSVEGADSYRVNTEAFF
NA,TRBV19,few,TRBJ1-2,TGTGCCAGTACAGACAACTATGGCTACACCTTC,CASTDNYGYTF
NA,TRBV7-9,NA,TRBJ1-2,TGTGCCAGCAGCCCAGTGGCGGCGAACTATGGCTACACCTTC,CASSPVAANYGYTF
TRBD1,TRBV5-1,few,TRBJ1-1,TGCGCCAGCAGCATGGACAGGGATATTAACACTGAAGCTTTCTTT,CASSMDRDINTEAFF
TRBD2,TRBV20-1,NA,TRBJ2-1,TGCAGTGCTAGAGTGGCTAGCGGGAGGACTAGCTCCTACAATGAGCAGTTCTTC,CSARVASGRTSSYNEQFF
NA,TRBV6-6,few,TRBJ1-3,TGTGCCAGCAGTTACCAAACAGGGAGACCTGGAAACACCATATATTTT,CASSYQTGRPGNTIYF
NA,TRBV2,few,TRBJ1-2,TGTGCCAGCAGTGGGGGGTACTATGGCTACACCTTC,CASSGGYYGYTF
TRBD2,TRBV15,NA,TRBJ2-5,TGTGCCACCAGTGATCGACTAGCCGGTTTAGAGACCCAGTACTTC,CATSDRLAGLETQYF
TRBD1,TRBV25-1,NA,TRBJ1-6,TGTGCCAGTTCGGGACAGGGCGGTTCACCCCTCCACTTT,CASSGQGGSPLHF
NA,TRBV18,NA,TRBJ2-3,TGTGCCAGCTCACCGCGGGCTAGCACAGATACGCAGTATTTT,CASSPRASTDTQYF
NA,TRBV30,few,TRBJ1-4,TGTGCCTGGAGTCCGGGGAGCGAAAAACTGTTTTTT,CAWSPGSEKLFF
NA,TRBV24-1,NA,TRBJ2-1,TGTGCCACCAGTGATCCCTTGGGGATAGATAGCGATCATGAGCAGTTCTTC,CATSDPLGIDSDHEQFF
NA,TRBV23-1,few,TRBJ1-1,TGCGCCAGCAGGCCGACAGCTTTCGGAGCTTTCTTT,CASRPTAFGAFF
TRBD2,TRBV27,many,TRBJ2-7,TGTGCCAGCAGTTATAAGAAACTAGCGGGAGACGAGCAGTACTTC,CASSYKKLAGDEQYF
TRBD2,TRBV6-9,NA,TRBJ2-5,TGTGCCAGCAGTTATAAAAATCCTAGCGGAGGACAAGAGACCCAGTACTTC,CASSYKNPSGGQETQYF
NA,TRBV6-2/TRBV6-3,NA,TRBJ1-5,TGTGCCAGCAGTTATGTCGGTAGCAATCAGCCCCAGCATTTT,CASSYVGSNQPQHF